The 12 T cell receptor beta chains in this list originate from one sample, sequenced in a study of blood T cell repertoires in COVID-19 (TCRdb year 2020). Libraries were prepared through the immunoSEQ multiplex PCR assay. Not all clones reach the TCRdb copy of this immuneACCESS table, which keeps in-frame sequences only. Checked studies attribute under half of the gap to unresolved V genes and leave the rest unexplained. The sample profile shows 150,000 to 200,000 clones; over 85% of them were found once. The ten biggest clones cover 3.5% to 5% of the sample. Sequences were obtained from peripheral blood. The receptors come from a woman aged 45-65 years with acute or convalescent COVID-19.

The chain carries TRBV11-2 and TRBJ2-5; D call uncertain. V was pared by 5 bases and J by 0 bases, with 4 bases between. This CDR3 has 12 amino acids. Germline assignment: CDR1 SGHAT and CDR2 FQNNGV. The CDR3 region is CASSPYQETQYF. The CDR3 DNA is TGTGCCAGCAGCCCGTACCAAGAGACCCAGTACTTC.

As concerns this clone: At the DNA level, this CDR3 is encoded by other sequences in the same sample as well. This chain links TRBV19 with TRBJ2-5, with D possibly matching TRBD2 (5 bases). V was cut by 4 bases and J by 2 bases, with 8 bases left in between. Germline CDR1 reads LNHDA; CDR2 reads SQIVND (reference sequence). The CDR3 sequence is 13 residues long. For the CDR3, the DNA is TGTGCCAGTAGTACGGGCGGGCAAGAGACCCAGTACTTC. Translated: CASSTGGQETQYF.

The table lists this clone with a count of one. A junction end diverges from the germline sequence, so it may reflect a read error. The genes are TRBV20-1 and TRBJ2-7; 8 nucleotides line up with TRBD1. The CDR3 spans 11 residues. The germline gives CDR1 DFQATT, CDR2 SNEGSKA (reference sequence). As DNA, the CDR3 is TGCAGTGCAAGAGGGACAGGCGAGCAGTACTTC. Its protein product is CSARGTGEQYF.

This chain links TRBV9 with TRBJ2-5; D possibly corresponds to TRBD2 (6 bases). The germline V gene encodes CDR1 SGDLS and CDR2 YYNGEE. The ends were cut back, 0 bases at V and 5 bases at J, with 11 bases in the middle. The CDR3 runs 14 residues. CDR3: CASSVGRARETQYF. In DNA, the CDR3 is TGTGCCAGCAGCGTAGGGAGGGCCCGGGAGACCCAGTACTTC.

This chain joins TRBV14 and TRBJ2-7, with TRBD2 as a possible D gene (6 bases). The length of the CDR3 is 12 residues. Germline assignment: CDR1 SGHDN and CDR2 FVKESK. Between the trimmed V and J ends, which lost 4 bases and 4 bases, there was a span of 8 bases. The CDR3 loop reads CASSREEYEQYF. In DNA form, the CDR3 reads TGTGCCAGCAGCCGGGAGGAATACGAGCAGTACTTC.

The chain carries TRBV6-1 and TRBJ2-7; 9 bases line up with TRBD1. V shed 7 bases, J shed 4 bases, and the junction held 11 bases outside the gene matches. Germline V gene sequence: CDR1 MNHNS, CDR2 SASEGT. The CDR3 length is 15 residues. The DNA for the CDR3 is TGTGCCAGCAACCTACCGGGACAGGGAACATACGAGCAGTACTTC. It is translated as CASNLPGQGTYEQYF.

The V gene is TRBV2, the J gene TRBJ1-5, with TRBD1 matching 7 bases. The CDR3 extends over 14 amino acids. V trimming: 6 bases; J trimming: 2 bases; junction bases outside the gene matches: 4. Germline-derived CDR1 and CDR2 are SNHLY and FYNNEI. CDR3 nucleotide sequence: TGTGCCAGCAGCCTAGGACAGGGCAATCAGCCCCAGCATTTT. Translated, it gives CASSLGQGNQPQHF.

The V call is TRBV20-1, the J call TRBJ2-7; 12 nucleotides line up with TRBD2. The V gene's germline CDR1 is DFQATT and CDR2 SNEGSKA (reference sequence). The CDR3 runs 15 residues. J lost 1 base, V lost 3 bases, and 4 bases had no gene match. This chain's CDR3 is CSASWLAGGSYEQYF. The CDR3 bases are TGCAGTGCTAGTTGGCTAGCGGGAGGGTCCTACGAGCAGTACTTC.

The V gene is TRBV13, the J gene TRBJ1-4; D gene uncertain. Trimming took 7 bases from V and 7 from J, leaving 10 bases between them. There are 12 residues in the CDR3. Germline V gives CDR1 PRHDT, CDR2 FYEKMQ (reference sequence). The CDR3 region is CASKRGSEKLFF. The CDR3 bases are TGTGCCAGCAAACGGGGAAGTGAAAAACTGTTTTTT.

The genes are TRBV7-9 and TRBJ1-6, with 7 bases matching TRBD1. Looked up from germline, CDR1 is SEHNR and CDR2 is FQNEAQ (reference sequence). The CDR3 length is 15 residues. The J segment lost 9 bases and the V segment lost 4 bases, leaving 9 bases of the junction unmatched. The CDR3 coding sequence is TGTGCCAGCAGCTCAAACGACAGGGTGGCTTCACCCCTCCACTTT. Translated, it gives CASSSNDRVASPLHF.

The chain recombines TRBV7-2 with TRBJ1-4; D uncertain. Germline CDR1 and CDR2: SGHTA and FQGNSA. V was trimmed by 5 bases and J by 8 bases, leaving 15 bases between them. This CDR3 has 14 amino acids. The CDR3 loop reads CASSRTAGGEKLFF. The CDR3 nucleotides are TGTGCCAGCAGCCGGACCGCTGGAGGGGAAAAACTGTTTTTT.

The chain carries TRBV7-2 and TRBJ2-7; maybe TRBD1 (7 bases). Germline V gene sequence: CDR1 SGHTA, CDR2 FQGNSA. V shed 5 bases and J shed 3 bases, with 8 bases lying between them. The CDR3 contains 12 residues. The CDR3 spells CASSQGGYEQYF. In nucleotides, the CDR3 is TGTGCCAGCAGCCAGGGGGGCTACGAGCAGTACTTC.